The 3 T cell receptor beta chains presented below share a single source sample, sequenced in a study of blood T cell repertoires in COVID-19 (dated by TCRdb to between 2020 and 2021). The method was the immunoSEQ multiplex PCR assay. TCRdb's version of the immuneACCESS table is confined to in-frame rearrangements and falls short of the full clone set. An unresolved V gene accounts for under half of the shortfall where checked; the remainder is of unknown origin. This sample lists roughly 160,000 clones; roughly nine tenths were detected once. Of the sample, approximately 0.5% falls within the top ten clones. Sequencing was carried out using peripheral blood. All receptors derive from a man in his fifties with acute or convalescent COVID-19.

The chain uses TRBV30 and TRBJ1-4, with a weak D call TRBD1 (6 bases). The length of the CDR3 is 14 residues. The V gene lost 4 bases and the J gene lost 6 bases, with 15 bases spanning the gap. Germline loops: CDR1 GTSNPN, CDR2 SVGIG (reference sequence). The CDR3 DNA is TGTGCCTGGAACAGGGAAGTGGCCCATGAAAAACTGTTTTTT. The encoded protein is CAWNREVAHEKLFF.

The gene calls are TRBV6-5 and TRBJ1-2, with 8 bases lining up with TRBD1. Per the germline V gene, CDR1 is MNHEY and CDR2 is SVGAGI. This CDR3 has 13 residues. With V trimmed by 5 bases and J by 8 bases, 7 bases remained unmatched. This chain's CDR3 is CASSTGQDLGYTF. In DNA form, the CDR3 reads TGTGCCAGCAGTACGGGACAGGATCTAGGCTACACCTTC.

J is TRBJ1-5 and V is TRBV28, with 9 bases aligning to TRBD1. J was trimmed by 5 bases and V by 3 bases; bases with no gene match: 2. Germline V gene sequence: CDR1 MDHEN, CDR2 SYDVKM. The CDR3 runs to 14 residues. In nucleotides, the CDR3 is TGTGCCAGCAGTTTGGACAGGGGAGATCAGCCCCAGCATTTT. Translated, it gives CASSLDRGDQPQHF.